The clone carrying this T cell receptor (beta chain) was counted only a few times. Its specificity is not known. This sample was taken from a study of cytomegalovirus exposure and HLA in healthy donors. Here immunoSEQ multiplex PCR was the method, and the copy in TCRdb shows in-frame clones only, minus some. Among 190,000 or so clones, roughly 82% were seen once, and the ten largest hold 13%. This CDR3 contains 16 residues. CDR1 is LGHNT, CDR2 FRNRAP, per germline. V was clipped by 0 bases and J by 4 bases, with 14 bases between them. The donors were members of the validation cohort, which comprised about 120 subjects and was separate from the first cohort of roughly 700 subjects. Findings and caveats of the study: Most TCR sequences proved rare, with some public TCRs found in many donors.

V usage is TRBV12-5 and J usage is TRBJ2-3; D might be TRBD2 (5 bases). This receptor was identified in a woman in her twenties or thirties in good health and CMV-seropositive. Sequenced input: PBMCs. This CDR3 is CASGLVLAIVSDTQYF. CDR3 nucleotides: TGTGCTAGTGGTTTGGTTTTAGCGATCGTTTCAGATACGCAGTATTTT.